Below, one T cell receptor (beta chain) is given with its context. Its specificity is unknown. The sample contains more than one DNA sequence encoding this CDR3. 60 Vbeta and 13 Jbeta primers were used in PCR. Sequencing used immunoSEQ multiplex PCR; TCRdb keeps in-frame clones, though not all of them. The table has 100,000 to 150,000 clones, about 74% seen once. The data are from a study of cytomegalovirus exposure and HLA in healthy donors. General study results and limits: On later analysis, the bulk of CMV-associated TCR beta chains appeared to be HLA-restricted. With high specificity and sensitivity, the classifier reportedly diagnosed cytomegalovirus status.

This TCR derives from a woman aged 50 to 65 in good health and CMV-seropositive. Sample: PBMCs.

The CDR3 DNA reads as TGTGCCAGCTCACCAGACAGCAACTATGGCTACACCTTC. Translated, it gives CASSPDSNYGYTF. The rearrangement joins TRBV18 to TRBJ1-2; tentative D call: TRBD1 (5 bases). V lost 2 bases to trimming and J lost 2 bases, with 6 bases between them. Germline V gene sequence: CDR1 KGHSH, CDR2 LQKENI. This CDR3 contains 13 residues.